Presented here are 13 T cell receptor beta chains from one specimen sequenced in a study of blood T cell repertoires in COVID-19. Method: immunoSEQ multiplex PCR; TCRdb's copy keeps in-frame clones and lacks some. Of around 190,000 clones listed, over 75% are singletons. The sample comprised peripheral blood. The receptors come from a woman aged 45-59 years with acute or convalescent COVID-19.

This clone was seen more than once but under ten times. The chain couples TRBV9 to TRBJ1-3, with D uncertain. V shed 0 bases and J shed 0 bases, with 4 bases lying between them. This CDR3 has 14 amino acids. The germline CDR1 and CDR2 sequences are SGDLS and YYNGEE. The CDR3, as DNA: TGTGCCAGCAGCGTAGACGGCTCTGGAAACACCATATATTTT. Protein product: CASSVDGSGNTIYF.

This chain links TRBV3-1 (or the pseudogene TRBV3-2) with TRBJ2-1; 12 bases agree with TRBD1. Germline CDR1 is LGHDT and CDR2 is YNNKEL (reference sequence). The CDR3 has 15 residues. After removal of 4 bases from V and 6 bases from J, the junction contained 4 bases not matched to a gene. In nucleotides, the CDR3 is TGTGCCAGCAGCCGGGGACAGGGGGCGAGCAATGAGCAGTTCTTC. It is translated as CASSRGQGASNEQFF.

This clone appeared a few times. The rearrangement links TRBV5-8 to TRBJ1-1; 8 positions agree with TRBD1. V dropped 1 base and J dropped 5; count of bases not matched to a gene: 7. This CDR3 has 15 residues. The germline gives CDR1 SGHTS, CDR2 YDEGEE. The CDR3 reads CASSLSGQGRTEAFF. CDR3 DNA: TGTGCCAGCAGCTTGAGTGGACAGGGAAGGACTGAAGCTTTCTTT.

V and J are TRBV27 and TRBJ2-7, with TRBD2 matching 10 bases. V shed 6 bases and J 2 bases; nucleotides not matched to a gene: 4. The CDR3 spans 14 residues. Germline values: CDR1 MNHEY, CDR2 SMNVEV (reference sequence). CDR3 nucleotides: TGTGCCAGCAGAACTAGCGGGAACACCTACGAGCAGTACTTC. This codes for CASRTSGNTYEQYF.

The gene calls are TRBV3-1 (or the pseudogene TRBV3-2) and TRBJ1-5; 8 bases line up with TRBD1. Per germline, CDR1 LGHDT and CDR2 YNNKEL (reference sequence). CDR3 length: 17 residues. Trimming at V came to 4 bases and at J to 2 bases, leaving 10 bases not matched to a gene. CDR3 amino acids: CASSPGQGFGGNQPQHF. As DNA, the CDR3 is TGTGCCAGCAGCCCTGGACAGGGATTCGGGGGCAATCAGCCCCAGCATTTT.

The rearrangement links TRBV10-3 to TRBJ1-6, with TRBD1 matching over 8 bases. J gave up 8 bases and V 6 bases, and 9 bases lay outside the gene matches. Germline V gene sequence: CDR1 ENHRY, CDR2 SYGVKD. CDR3 length: 15 residues. The CDR3 loop reads CAISTVSGGDSPLHF. CDR3 sequence (DNA): TGTGCCATCAGCACGGTGTCAGGGGGCGATTCACCCCTCCACTTT.

The genes are TRBV10-3 and TRBJ2-7, with D hard to call. Germline CDR1 ENHRY, CDR2 SYGVKD. This CDR3 spans 15 amino acids. V was pared by 3 bases and J by 0 bases, with 12 bases between. CDR3 in amino acids: CAISDPGQISYEQYF. The CDR3 coding sequence is TGTGCCATCAGTGACCCAGGCCAAATCTCCTACGAGCAGTACTTC.

This chain uses TRBV5-6 with TRBJ1-6; D is ambiguous. CDR3 size: 13 residues. Looked up from germline, CDR1 is SGHDT and CDR2 is YYEEEE. Trimming took off 6 bases at V and 12 bases at J, with 16 bases between the two ends. The CDR3 sequence is CASKSRSIEPLHF. CDR3 DNA: TGTGCCAGCAAGAGTCGGTCGATTGAACCCCTCCACTTT.

The CDR3 loop is CASSSPGLASYEQYF. CDR3 bases: TGTGCCAGTAGTTCACCGGGACTAGCGTCCTACGAGCAGTACTTC. The chain employs TRBV7-2 and TRBJ2-7; 10 bases agree with TRBD2. Germline loops: CDR1 SGHTA, CDR2 FQGNSA. V shed 9 bases and J 1 base; nucleotides not matched to a gene: 9. The CDR3 is made up of 15 amino acids.

This rearrangement joins TRBV15 to TRBJ2-1; 9 bases align to TRBD2. CDR1 is LNHNV and CDR2 is YYDKDF in the germline V gene (reference sequence). The CDR3 is 15 amino acids. V shed 1 base, J shed 6 bases, and the junction held 4 bases outside the gene matches. CDR3 nucleotides: TGTGCCACCAGCAGAGTACTAGCGGGTTCCAATGAGCAGTTCTTC. Translated, it gives CATSRVLAGSNEQFF.

About this clone itself: Additional DNA sequences in this sample encode the identical CDR3. The chain joins TRBV15 to TRBJ2-1, with a tentative D call TRBD2 (5 bases). Looked up from germline, CDR1 is LNHNV and CDR2 is YYDKDF (reference sequence). The V end was cut by 6 bases, the J end by 6 bases, with 12 bases between. This CDR3 is built from 13 residues. In DNA, the CDR3 is TGTGCCACCAGTCGAGGGTCGGTCAATGAGCAGTTCTTC. Protein sequence: CATSRGSVNEQFF.

This chain links TRBV14 with TRBJ2-7; TRBD2 matches at 9 bases. With V trimmed by 1 base and J by 3 bases, 7 bases remained unmatched. Germline loops: CDR1 SGHDN, CDR2 FVKESK. This CDR3 has 16 amino acids. CDR3 amino acids: CASSQGRTSAYYEQYF. CDR3 in DNA: TGTGCCAGCAGCCAAGGTCGGACTAGCGCATACTACGAGCAGTACTTC.

The chain joins TRBV4-3 to TRBJ2-7; 12 bases map to TRBD2. V gave up 5 bases and J gave up 3 bases; unmatched junction bases: 5. CDR1 and CDR2 (germline): LGHNA, YSLEER. This CDR3 region has 15 residues. DNA for the CDR3: TGCGCCAGCAGCTCGACTAGCGGGAGCCTCTACGAGCAGTACTTC. Translation: CASSSTSGSLYEQYF.